This note documents a single T cell receptor beta chain sequence. Its cognate antigen has yet to be identified. The sample holds no much larger clone one base away, and base qualities are not on file. V is pruned by 0 bases and J by 2 bases, leaving 8 bases of the junction without a gene match. Reading from cysteine to phenylalanine, the CDR3 counts 18 amino acids. Only the CDR3 part of the read is kept: 54 bases, read in frame from the first base. Sequences SNHLY (CDR1) and FYNNEI (CDR2) are obtained from the germline V gene. Library preparation was by the immunoSEQ multiplex PCR assay. For the multiplex PCR, a mixture combining 60 forward primers for TCR Vbeta segments and 13 reverse primers for TCR Jbeta segments was used. A multiplex PCR assay on genomic DNA amplified the CDR3 region of rearranged TCR beta genes. Amplified TCR beta libraries were sequenced as 87-base-pair reads on the Illumina HiSeq System. From the authors' description of their analysis: Across the 500 to 750 repertoires, a later analysis counted 80 million or so unique TCR beta chains, 9.5 million to 13 million of which were shared by at least two donors. Raw reads were error-corrected and collapsed into unique sequences with a nearest-neighbor algorithm that merged closely related sequences to remove PCR and sequencing errors. Alignment of CDR3 sequences to IMGT reference sequences was used to assign V, D and J gene segments. For a sequence to be retained, a match of at least six nucleotides was required to both a V gene segment and a J gene segment. A rearrangement counted as productive if the CDR3 had no stop codons and remained in frame with V and J, and every other rearrangement counted as non-productive. CDR3 was defined by IMGT convention, running from the second conserved V-encoded cysteine to the conserved J-encoded phenylalanine. In an earlier analysis of roughly 610 of the donors, sequences lacking an unambiguous match to a single V gene segment were excluded. In an earlier analysis of 587 of the donors, a V segment was called functional when productive rearrangements were above 56.7%, and segregating when the standard deviation between donors exceeded 5%. A statistical classification framework was developed to diagnose cytomegalovirus status using the catalog of TCR beta chain sequences. V and J gene assignment, in a later analysis, came from comparing TCR nucleotide sequences with IMGT/GENE-DB human TR gene sequences. The TCRdist pipeline was used in a later analysis to assign CDR3 sequences and most-parsimonious VDJ recombination scenarios. A later analysis defined each TCR beta chain by its CDR3 amino acid sequence plus V-gene family, and excluded reads lacking a unique V-gene family. As a way to deal with suspected cross-contamination and a sequencing artifact, a later analysis dropped 640 or so nucleotide sequences that were highly shared and had low generation probability. In a later analysis, a clonal expansion index was calculated for each public chain from normalized within-repertoire ranks of inferred template counts. In a later analysis, generation probabilities were computed using a VDJ recombination model fitted to out-of-frame rearrangements, and the results were checked against IGoR. In a later analysis, hypergeometric tests were used to score TCR-TCR, TCR-HLA and TCR-CMV co-occurrence, with a repertoire-size bias correction applied to TCR pairs. In a later analysis, false discovery rates were estimated by permuting HLA or CMV assignments 20 times. In a later analysis, co-occurring TCRs were grouped using DBSCAN, and TCRdist sequence similarity was added for clustering within HLA-allele-positive subsets. Repertoires with fewer than 30,000 or more than 120,000 public chains, plus five repertoires with anomalous nucleotide sharing, were excluded from co-occurrence clustering. TCRdb stores this immuneACCESS table with in-frame sequences only. Part of the clones is absent; in the studies checked, under half of the shortfall reflects unresolved V genes, and no reason is known for the rest. V and J calls and clone size are those listed in that table; D and trimming were worked out from the DNA. A total of 75,000 to 100,000 clones appear in this sample, 73% of them only once. Less than 4% of the sample is in the top ten clones.

The source of the sample is a study of cytomegalovirus exposure and HLA in healthy donors (dated by TCRdb to the late 2010s). Turning to the overall study: According to an earlier analysis of 587 of the donors, 150 million to 200 million T cells yielded approximately 120 million unique TCR beta sequences and 276 Gb of sequence data. High-throughput TCR immunosequencing, statistical association of individual TCRs with disease status, and machine learning were combined to predict cytomegalovirus infection status. A later genetic analysis took genome-wide SNP genotypes for about 55% of the 666 donors and used that subset as a discovery cohort. About 310 gigabases of sequencing data and 80 million or so unique TCR sequences were included in an early release covering about 620 HLA-typed donors. Of the 398 genotyped donors, around 81% fell in the genetic ancestry cluster associated with self-reported Caucasian donors. An earlier analysis of approximately 630 of the donors applied high-throughput TCR beta sequencing to assess whether each TCR beta V gene segment acted as functional or pseudogenic. Rather than drawing on any new phenotypic data, the later analysis identified candidate immune exposures from TCR beta sequences and the way those sequences occurred across donors. Every repertoire in the discovery cohort had been generated on one and the same sequencing platform. The study was designed to test whether signatures of past pathogen exposure could be identified by cataloging public T cell receptors. Roughly five DR-DQ haplotypes were treated as single units for association and clustering because of strong linkage in the cohort. Typing coverage varied by locus: roughly 629-640 donors for A, B, C, DRB1 and DQB1; approximately 520 for DQA1; more than 600 for DPA1; roughly 450 for DPB1. In a later analysis, previously published TCR beta repertoires from 500 to 750 donors were re-analyzed and high-resolution HLA genotyping was added so that TCR occurrence patterns could be studied. Donor age, sex, ethnicity and CMV serostatus were compiled alongside the repertoire data. Both class I and class II loci were covered by HLA typing, at four-digit resolution. Besides the first cohort of roughly 660 subjects, a separate validation cohort made up of around 120 different subjects was used. On average, around 230,000 unique TCR beta nucleotide sequences were sequenced per donor among some 430 genotyped donors of the cohort, with roughly 18% of those sequences being non-productive. The T cell repertoires of 550 to 850 subjects were profiled by immunosequencing and related to cytomegalovirus serostatus.

Findings and caveats that apply to the study as a whole: Because HLA typing was unavailable for some donors at each locus, only the typed subset was used in association tests. Specific HLA alleles were associated with 15,000 to 20,000 TCR beta sequences at a false discovery rate of 0.05 in a later analysis. When HLA alleles, especially DR and DQ, strongly co-occurred, TCR associations were difficult to assign to individual alleles. Some IMGT-functional V segments, including TRBV6-2 and TRBV6-3, could not be distinguished by the 87-base-pair reads and were therefore excluded. Linkage disequilibrium might explain the correlated functional status among segregating V segments, but an unknown experimental factor could not be excluded. Compared with the 666-donor mean, donors in an Asian-associated ancestry cluster had fewer N-insertions in productive TCRs, according to a later genetic analysis. A group of highly shared sequence variants was considered likely to be a technical artifact of the sequencing pipeline. In a later analysis, most CMV-associated TCR beta chains were found to appear HLA-restricted, with HLA associations seemingly driven largely by CMV exposure. Roughly uniform sequencing depth across donors was assumed in presence/absence analyses, although this assumption may not hold. Approximately 16 rarely observed V segments, including chromosome 9 orphons, were excluded from the earlier analysis of several hundred of the donors because counts were too low. The study gave a list of 150 to 200 TCR beta chains associated with cytomegalovirus. In an earlier analysis of approximately 600 of the donors, most TCR beta V segments were observed in productive rearrangements about 87% or about 30% of the time, broadly matching IMGT annotations. A further reported finding was that TCR beta sequences accurately predicted the HLA-A and HLA-B alleles for most subjects in the first cohort. Several of the top co-occurrence clusters appeared to be linked to parvovirus B19, influenza, CMV and Epstein-Barr virus, according to a later analysis. V-gene and J-gene trimming of TCR beta chains was associated with a missense DCLRE1C variant in a later genetic analysis, and the association was replicated in an independent cohort. The classifier was reported to diagnose cytomegalovirus status with high specificity and sensitivity in both the original cohort and the validation cohort. While some public TCRs were present in many individuals, most TCR sequences turned up only very rarely across donors. A later analysis found that HLA-associated TCR beta chains were more clonally expanded and had lower generation probabilities than equally common non-associated chains. It was suggested by the authors that the approach could potentially be generalized to other disease states and immunological phenotypes. In vitro tests confirmed that three of the cytomegalovirus-associated TCR beta chains recognize cytomegalovirus antigens. A later analysis found that TCR association rates varied across HLA loci, with DRB1 alleles showing the most associated TCRs and HLA-C alleles the fewest. The only immune exposure information available for the cohort was CMV serostatus. Only TCR beta chains were sequenced in this cohort, and the absence of alpha or paired-chain data limited detectable features.

In total, approximately 700 healthy bone marrow donors made up the cohort. At the time of sampling, all cohort members were nominally healthy, though unrecorded immune exposures were likely present. The donor tested CMV seronegative and was one of the 352 seronegative cohort members. Each donor provided a peripheral blood sample, and peripheral blood mononuclear cells were used for TCR beta sequencing. The Qiagen DNeasy Blood Extraction Kit was used to extract genomic DNA from the blood cell samples. The clonotype comes from a middle-aged man in good health and CMV-seronegative. This sequence uses TRBV2 and TRBJ2-2; 8 nucleotides in the junction match TRBD2. The source material was PBMCs. Here the CDR3 is given as CASSEASGSGTNTGELFF. The bases are TGTGCCAGCAGTGAAGCGTCGGGTAGCGGGACCAACACCGGGGAGCTGTTTTTT.